Shown below are 32 T cell receptor beta chains from a single sample sequenced in a study of a mutant IDH1 vaccine in newly diagnosed glioma. The antigens for these receptors are not known. Time point specified: week 47, end of study. Topical imiquimod accompanied each vaccine dose, which consisted of 300 ug of mutant IDH1 20-mer peptide. Produced via immunoSEQ multiplex PCR; TCRdb's table is partial and in-frame only. This sample has fewer than 35,000 clones, with 65% to 85% found just once. Sequencing used PBMCs, obtained from a glioma patient whose treatment included an IDH1 peptide vaccine. The receptors derive from a man between 25 and 39 years old with glioma.

The chain couples TRBV6-5 to TRBJ1-5, with 7 bases matching TRBD1. The V segment lost 6 bases and the J segment 1 base; nucleotides outside the gene matches: 6. The CDR3 totals 15 residues. CDR1 is MNHEY and CDR2 is SVGAGI in the germline V gene. The CDR3: CASRPQGGSNQPQHF. CDR3 nucleotides: TGTGCCAGCAGACCTCAGGGGGGAAGCAATCAGCCCCAGCATTTT.

This rearrangement joins TRBV4-1 to TRBJ2-7; perhaps D is TRBD1 or TRBD2 (5 bases each). CDR3 length: 18 amino acids. The germline CDR1 and CDR2 sequences are MGHRA and YSYEKL. V lost 2 bases, J lost 0 bases, and 20 bases lay in between. CDR3 coding DNA: TGCGCCAGCAGCCAACAAGGGATGGGACCGCTGAGCTCCTACGAGCAGTACTTC. As protein: CASSQQGMGPLSSYEQYF.

This clone was seen just once. V and J are TRBV30 and TRBJ2-5; D unresolved. V lost 2 bases and J lost 1, with 11 bases in between. The length of the CDR3 is 14 residues. Per germline, CDR1 GTSNPN and CDR2 SVGIG (reference sequence). CDR3 sequence (DNA): TGTGCCTGGAGTATATCGGCCACCCAAGAGACCCAGTACTTC. Translating it yields CAWSISATQETQYF.

This clone was recorded a few times. The chain couples TRBV30 to TRBJ1-4; maybe TRBD1 (6 bases). The ends were cut back, 5 bases at V and 6 bases at J, with 13 bases in the middle. Per germline, CDR1 GTSNPN and CDR2 SVGIG (reference sequence). CDR3 length: 13 amino acids. The CDR3 nucleotides are TGTGCCTGGGGCCCCCACAGGGATGAAAAACTGTTTTTT. Encoded protein: CAWGPHRDEKLFF.

The chain links TRBV30 to TRBJ1-1; no clear D. Germline CDR1 GTSNPN, CDR2 SVGIG (reference sequence). The CDR3 consists of 13 residues. V lost 0 bases and J 1 base, leaving 6 bases between the germline ends. DNA for the CDR3: TGTGCCTGGAGTGTAGACCCGAACACTGAAGCTTTCTTT. It specifies CAWSVDPNTEAFF.

In this sample, this clone turned up a few times. In nucleotides, the CDR3 is TGTGCCAGCAGCTTAGTGACAATGAACACTGAAGCTTTCTTT. Its translation is CASSLVTMNTEAFF. This chain connects TRBV7-2 to TRBJ1-1; D unclear. This CDR3 is built from 14 residues. CDR1 SGHTA and CDR2 FQGNSA come from the germline V gene. Trimming took off 1 base at V and 0 bases at J, with 6 bases between the two ends.

The V call is TRBV5-6, the J call TRBJ2-1; D gene unclear. Germline V CDR1 and CDR2: SGHDT, YYEEEE. Trimming cost V 4 bases and J 9 bases, with 17 bases left between them. CDR3 length equals 14 residues. The CDR3 spells CASSRIDAWGEQFF. CDR3 bases: TGTGCCAGCAGCCGTATCGACGCGTGGGGTGAGCAGTTCTTC. Full variable domain (outside the CDR3, taken from reference TRBV5-6 and TRBJ2-1): DAGVTQSPTHLIKTRGQQVTLRCSPKSGHDTVSWYQQALGQGPQFIFQYYEEEERQRGNFPDRFSGHQFPNYSSELNVNALLLGDSALYLCASSRIDAWGEQFFGPGTRLTVL.

This clone was detected only a few times. This chain links TRBV13 with TRBJ2-1; D gene ambiguous. The CDR3 extends over 12 amino acids. V was trimmed by 2 bases and J by 2 bases, leaving 1 base between them. Germline V gene sequence: CDR1 PRHDT, CDR2 FYEKMQ (reference sequence). The CDR3 region is CASSLPYNEQFF. CDR3 DNA: TGTGCCAGCAGCTTACCCTACAATGAGCAGTTCTTC.

The rearrangement links TRBV2 to TRBJ1-2; no reliable D call. Germline assignment: CDR1 SNHLY and CDR2 FYNNEI. The ends were cut back, 8 bases at V and 4 bases at J, with 14 bases in the middle. The CDR3 totals 13 residues. The chain's CDR3 is CASGASSSYGYTF. CDR3 in DNA: TGTGCCAGCGGCGCAAGCTCTAGCTATGGCTACACCTTC.

The genes are TRBV20-1 and TRBJ2-5; D ambiguous. Germline V gives CDR1 DFQATT, CDR2 SNEGSKA (reference sequence). The CDR3 covers 11 residues. Trimming left V 1 base short and J 5 bases short, with 5 bases between. This CDR3 is CSARVRETQYF. CDR3 nucleotide sequence: TGCAGTGCTAGAGTAAGGGAGACCCAGTACTTC.

The chain recombines TRBV5-4 with TRBJ2-7, with TRBD2 matching 10 bases. The CDR3 contains 15 residues. In germline, CDR1 is SGHNT, CDR2 YYREEE (reference sequence). The V segment lost 5 bases and the J segment 4 bases; nucleotides outside the gene matches: 9. CDR3 region: CASSSLAGVLYEQYF. In nucleotides, the CDR3 is TGTGCCAGCAGTTCTCTAGCGGGAGTTTTGTACGAGCAGTACTTC.

This chain connects TRBV23-1 to TRBJ2-3, with 10 bases lining up with TRBD1. TRBV23-1 is marked as an open reading frame, function uncertain. V trimming: 6 bases; J trimming: 3 bases; junction bases outside the gene matches: 21. This CDR3 has 20 amino acids. The CDR3: CASREAPGQGSWMGTDTQYF. In DNA, the CDR3 is TGCGCCAGCAGAGAGGCCCCGGGACAGGGGTCGTGGATGGGGACAGATACGCAGTATTTT.

This clone was observed once. The genes are TRBV10-3 and TRBJ2-7; no definite D call. Trimming took 2 bases from V and 9 from J, leaving 14 bases between them. This CDR3 region has 13 residues. Germline CDR1 is ENHRY and CDR2 is SYGVKD. The CDR3, as DNA: TGTGCCATCAGTGAGAGCGCGGACCCTTGGCAGTACTTC. Amino acids: CAISESADPWQYF.

This chain connects TRBV5-4 to TRBJ2-7; tentatively, D is TRBD1 (6 bases). Trimming pared 5 bases from V and 3 bases from J, leaving 12 bases between. The CDR3 consists of 13 residues. The germline V gene has CDR1 SGHNT and CDR2 YYREEE (reference sequence). The CDR3 DNA reads as TGTGCCAGCAGAGCCGGGACAAACTACGAGCAGTACTTC. Protein: CASRAGTNYEQYF.

V usage is TRBV7-9 and J usage is TRBJ2-2; D gene uncertain. The CDR3 loop spans 18 amino acids. Trimming removed 4 bases at V and 2 bases at J, with 20 bases between. In germline, CDR1 is SEHNR, CDR2 FQNEAQ (reference sequence). CDR3 residues: CASSSLFAAGPNTGELFF. The CDR3 DNA reads TGTGCCAGCAGCTCCTTATTTGCCGCAGGACCCAACACCGGGGAGCTGTTTTTT.

This chain links TRBV27 with TRBJ2-2; D is unclear. Trimming cost V 3 bases and J 3 bases, with 8 bases left between them. The germline V gene has CDR1 MNHEY and CDR2 SMNVEV (reference sequence). This CDR3 has 14 residues. CDR3 DNA sequence: TGTGCCAGCAGTTTGGAAACTGACACCGGGGAGCTGTTTTTT. As protein: CASSLETDTGELFF.

The gene calls are TRBV5-8 and TRBJ2-5, with D perhaps matching TRBD1 (6 bases). The CDR3 consists of 13 residues. Trimming pared 5 bases from V and 5 bases from J, leaving 13 bases between. Germline V gene sequence: CDR1 SGHTS, CDR2 YDEGEE. DNA of the CDR3: TGTGCCAGCAGAGGCAGGGGTGAGGAGACCCAGTACTTC. Its protein product is CASRGRGEETQYF.

The rearrangement joins TRBV5-4 to TRBJ2-1; a possible D gene is TRBD1 (5 bases). CDR1 and CDR2 from the germline V gene are SGHNT and YYREEE (reference sequence). The CDR3 has 11 residues. With 4 bases removed from V and 8 bases from J, the gap between germline ends came to 7 bases. This CDR3 is CASSQGDEQFF. In nucleotides, the CDR3 is TGTGCCAGCAGCCAGGGCGATGAGCAGTTCTTC. Supplemented by reference TRBV5-4 and TRBJ2-1, the full variable domain reads ETGVTQSPTHLIKTRGQQVTLRCSSQSGHNTVSWYQQALGQGPQFIFQYYREEENGRGNFPPRFSGLQFPNYSSELNVNALELDDSALYLCASSQGDEQFFGPGTRLTVL.

The chain is built from TRBV4-3 and TRBJ2-7; D gene uncertain. Per the germline V gene, CDR1 is LGHNA and CDR2 is YSLEER. The CDR3 extends over 14 amino acids. The germline V and J ends were trimmed by 0 bases and 1 base, with 7 bases remaining between them. This CDR3 reads CASSQDSESYEQYF. CDR3 coding DNA: TGCGCCAGCAGCCAAGATTCAGAATCCTACGAGCAGTACTTC.

This clone was observed a few times. The CDR3 coding sequence is TGTGCCAGCAGGATGTTTCGAGGTTTTGGCTACACCTTC. Encoded protein: CASRMFRGFGYTF. The chain joins TRBV5-4 to TRBJ1-2; no clear D gene. This CDR3 comprises 13 residues. The germline V gene has CDR1 SGHNT and CDR2 YYREEE (reference sequence). V lost 5 bases, J lost 7 bases, and 15 bases lay in between.

The chain joins TRBV7-2 to TRBJ2-1, with 8 bases that match TRBD2. Germline CDR1 reads SGHTA; CDR2 reads FQGNSA. Losses at the gene ends were 5 bases for V and 8 bases for J; bases not matched to a gene: 14. This CDR3 is built from 16 residues. The CDR3 DNA sequence: TGTGCCAGCAGCCTTACCGGGGGGGCCTTTGGCGATGAGCAGTTCTTC. Translating it yields CASSLTGGAFGDEQFF. The full variable domain, with the rest looked up from reference TRBV7-2 and TRBJ2-1, is GAGVSQSPSNKVTEKGKDVELRCDPISGHTALYWYRQSLGQGLEFLIYFQGNSAPDKSGLPSDRFSAERTGGSVSTLTIQRTQQEDSAVYLCASSLTGGAFGDEQFFGPGTRLTVL.

The chain recombines TRBV5-4 with TRBJ2-3; D is tentatively TRBD1 or TRBD2 (5 bases each). Trimming stripped 4 bases from V and 2 bases from J, with 17 bases between. Germline V CDR1 and CDR2: SGHNT, YYREEE (reference sequence). CDR3 length: 16 amino acids. The CDR3 protein is CASSNRGATYTDTQYF. CDR3 DNA sequence: TGTGCCAGCAGCAATCGAGGGGCCACTTACACAGATACGCAGTATTTT.

The CDR3 DNA reads TGTGCCAGCAGCTTGGTTGGGACAGGGAGGGGGAATGAAAAACTGTTTTTT. Amino acids: CASSLVGTGRGNEKLFF. V gene TRBV5-4 combines with J gene TRBJ1-4; 9 bases fit TRBD1. In germline, CDR1 is SGHNT, CDR2 YYREEE (reference sequence). There are 17 residues in the CDR3. J lost 5 bases, V lost 0 bases, and 8 bases had no gene match.

The chain carries TRBV2 and TRBJ2-7, with 9 bases that match TRBD1. Germline lookup yields CDR1 SNHLY and CDR2 FYNNEI. The CDR3 is 15 amino acids. With V trimmed by 6 bases and J by 4 bases, 10 bases remained unmatched. The CDR3 bases are TGTGCCAGCAGAAAGGGACAGGGTCTTACTTACGAGCAGTACTTC. This gives the protein CASRKGQGLTYEQYF. Complete variable domain (other parts from reference TRBV2 and TRBJ2-7): EPEVTQTPSHQVTQMGQEVILRCVPISNHLYFYWYRQILGQKVEFLVSFYNNEISEKSEIFDDQFSVERPDGSNFTLKIRSTKLEDSAMYFCASRKGQGLTYEQYFGPGTRLTVT.

The V call is TRBV5-4, the J call TRBJ1-2; TRBD1 aligns across 9 bases. After removal of 7 bases from V and 7 bases from J, the junction contained 5 bases not matched to a gene. The V gene's germline CDR1 is SGHNT and CDR2 YYREEE (reference sequence). This CDR3 is 12 amino acids long. The CDR3 sequence is CASAGTGSGYTF. The CDR3 nucleotides are TGTGCCAGCGCAGGGACAGGGTCTGGCTACACCTTC.

This sequence joins TRBV11-2 and TRBJ1-3; the match to TRBD1 covers 7 bases. This CDR3 spans 16 amino acids. The germline V gene has CDR1 SGHAT and CDR2 FQNNGV. V trimming: 4 bases; J trimming: 0 bases; junction bases outside the gene matches: 6. The CDR3 DNA is TGTGCCAGCAGCTGGGAGACAGGGTTCTCTGGAAACACCATATATTTT. It is translated as CASSWETGFSGNTIYF.

This chain connects TRBV19 to TRBJ1-5; D is perhaps TRBD1 (6 bases). This CDR3 is built from 16 residues. From germline, CDR1 is LNHDA and CDR2 SQIVND (reference sequence). Trimming removed 3 bases from V and 3 bases from J, with 15 bases in between. The CDR3 protein is CASSMLGGRNNQPQHF. The DNA for the CDR3 is TGTGCCAGTAGTATGCTCGGGGGGCGGAACAATCAGCCCCAGCATTTT.

The chain employs TRBV4-3 and TRBJ2-2; D gene ambiguous. This CDR3 is built from 15 residues. The germline CDR1 and CDR2 sequences are LGHNA and YSLEER. Deletions cut 1 base from V and 5 bases from J, with 11 bases between. CDR3 sequence: CASSQGRTATGELFF. In nucleotides, the CDR3 is TGCGCCAGCAGCCAAGGCAGGACCGCGACCGGGGAGCTGTTTTTT.

This clone occurred once. This chain links TRBV6-1 with TRBJ2-6; 11 nucleotides line up with TRBD1. This CDR3 region has 15 residues. V lost 6 bases, J lost 4 bases, and 2 bases stayed unmatched. CDR1 MNHNS and CDR2 SASEGT come from the germline V gene. The CDR3 bases are TGTGCCAGCAGAGGACAGGGGGCCGGGGCCAACGTCCTGACTTTC. Translation gives CASRGQGAGANVLTF.

V usage is TRBV5-6 and J usage is TRBJ2-7; unclear D gene. CDR3 length: 15 residues. V was trimmed by 0 bases and J by 0 bases, leaving 10 bases between them. Germline values: CDR1 SGHDT, CDR2 YYEEEE. The CDR3 here is CASSLEAITSYEQYF. CDR3 in DNA: TGTGCCAGCAGCTTGGAGGCCATCACCTCCTACGAGCAGTACTTC. Full variable domain (rest looked up from reference TRBV5-6 and TRBJ2-7): DAGVTQSPTHLIKTRGQQVTLRCSPKSGHDTVSWYQQALGQGPQFIFQYYEEEERQRGNFPDRFSGHQFPNYSSELNVNALLLGDSALYLCASSLEAITSYEQYFGPGTRLTVT.

The chain combines TRBV21-1 with TRBJ1-5. TRBV21-1 has pseudogene status. CDR3 length: 15 residues. Here the CDR3 DNA reads TGTGCCAGCTCCAAGGCAGGGGGGGTCAATCAGCCCCAGCATTTT. Amino acids: CASSKAGGVNQPQHF.

V is TRBV27 and J is TRBJ2-5, with 7 bases matching TRBD1. The CDR3 covers 12 residues. CDR1 is MNHEY, CDR2 SMNVEV, per germline (reference sequence). The V gene end was trimmed by 10 bases and the J gene end by 4 bases; junction bases not matched to a gene: 6. CDR3 bases: TGTGCCACGACAGGGAGTCGAGAGACCCAGTACTTC. Its protein is CATTGSRETQYF.